The 22 T cell receptor beta chains below all came from one sample that was sequenced in a study of blood T cell repertoires in COVID-19. This table comes from immunoSEQ multiplex PCR, and its TCRdb copy is limited to in-frame clones, with some not included. The sample carries roughly 410,000 clones, around 87% recorded once. The sample comprised peripheral blood. Every receptor here comes from a woman aged 55-75 years with COVID-19, enrolled during active disease.

In this sample, this clone turned up once. The V gene is TRBV5-6, the J gene TRBJ2-7, with 7 positions matching TRBD2. Germline assignment: CDR1 SGHDT and CDR2 YYEEEE. CDR3 length: 16 amino acids. V gave up 0 bases and J gave up 3 bases; unmatched junction bases: 9. DNA for the CDR3: TGTGCCAGCAGCTTGGCCAAGGGAGGGAGGCTCTACGAGCAGTACTTC. It codes for CASSLAKGGRLYEQYF.

The J gene is TRBJ2-5, the V gene TRBV6-6; 10 bases map to TRBD1. This CDR3 has 16 residues. The germline V gene encodes CDR1 MNHNY and CDR2 SVGAGI (reference sequence). Trimming took 0 bases from V and 5 from J; bases not matched to a gene: 6. The CDR3 reads CASSYSWTGGWETQYF. CDR3 in DNA: TGTGCCAGCAGTTACTCCTGGACAGGGGGTTGGGAGACCCAGTACTTC.

The chain employs TRBV29-1 and TRBJ1-3; TRBD1 matches at 11 bases. The CDR3 spans 13 residues. The ends lost 6 bases at V and 2 bases at J; junction bases unmatched: 0. Germline V gene sequence: CDR1 SQVTM, CDR2 ANQGSEA. The CDR3 nucleotides are TGCAGCGTGGGACAGGGGGCTGGAAACACCATATATTTT. It encodes CSVGQGAGNTIYF. Full variable domain (missing parts from reference TRBV29-1 and TRBJ1-3): SAVISQKPSRDICQRGTSLTIQCQVDSQVTMMFWYRQQPGQSLTLIATANQGSEATYESGFVIDKFPISRPNLTFSTLTVSNMSPEDSSIYLCSVGQGAGNTIYFGEGSWLTVV.

The chain has TRBV7-9 and TRBJ2-5, with TRBD1 identical over 7 bases. The length of the CDR3 is 15 residues. Trimming took 1 base from V and 3 from J; bases not matched to a gene: 5. CDR1 and CDR2 (germline): SEHNR, FQNEAQ (reference sequence). The CDR3 loop is CASSLVGGSKETQYF. The CDR3 DNA sequence: TGTGCCAGCAGCTTAGTAGGGGGCAGCAAAGAGACCCAGTACTTC.

The gene calls are TRBV6-6 and TRBJ1-3; TRBD1 matches 7 bases. The CDR3 is made up of 14 amino acids. The junction had 7 bases not matched to a gene; V was cut back by 11 bases and J by 0 bases. The germline gives CDR1 MNHNY, CDR2 SVGAGI (reference sequence). CDR3 nucleotide sequence: TGTGCCGGTGCACAGGGGTTCTCTGGAAACACCATATATTTT. Its protein is CAGAQGFSGNTIYF.

The chain combines TRBV18 with TRBJ1-6; maybe TRBD1 (6 bases). This CDR3 has 17 residues. Germline values: CDR1 KGHSH, CDR2 LQKENI. V was shortened by 2 bases and J by 1 base, with 12 bases between the two germline ends. The CDR3 here is CASSPLPGVSYNSPLHF. The CDR3 nucleotides are TGTGCCAGCTCACCATTGCCAGGGGTGTCCTATAATTCACCCCTCCACTTT.

The count of this clone is one. This sequence joins TRBV19 and TRBJ2-2, with TRBD2 matching over 8 bases. With V trimmed by 9 bases and J by 8 bases, 17 bases remained unmatched. This CDR3 contains 16 residues. Germline lookup yields CDR1 LNHDA and CDR2 SQIVND (reference sequence). The CDR3 DNA reads as TGTGCCAGCCGAGATCGAGCGGGGGTATCCAGGGGGGAGCTGTTTTTT. This encodes CASRDRAGVSRGELFF.

This chain connects TRBV5-6 to TRBJ2-7, with 10 bases that match TRBD1. The CDR3 contains 13 residues. Trimming took 0 bases from V and 12 from J; bases not matched to a gene: 6. Germline V gene sequence: CDR1 SGHDT, CDR2 YYEEEE. The DNA for the CDR3 is TGTGCCAGCAGCTTGGGAAGGACAGGGGGTCCGTACTTC. This encodes CASSLGRTGGPYF.

This rearrangement joins TRBV2 to TRBJ1-5; D is possibly TRBD1 (6 bases). The CDR3 has 16 amino acids. Trimming took off 5 bases at V and 2 bases at J, with 16 bases between the two ends. Germline CDR1 reads SNHLY; CDR2 reads FYNNEI. In DNA, the CDR3 is TGTGCCAGCAGTTATTTTCAGGGGAATGGCAATCAGCCCCAGCATTTT. Residues: CASSYFQGNGNQPQHF.

This clone was counted once. The V call is TRBV24-1, the J call TRBJ1-3; TRBD1 might be the D (6 bases). The CDR3 runs 15 residues. Germline lookup yields CDR1 KGHDR and CDR2 SFDVKD. V lost 4 bases to trimming and J lost 4 bases, with 13 bases between them. In DNA form, the CDR3 reads TGTGCCACCAGTGACAACAGGGCTGGGGGAAACACCATATATTTT. Translated: CATSDNRAGGNTIYF.

The chain recombines TRBV2 with TRBJ2-7, with D possibly matching TRBD1 (6 bases). Germline lookup yields CDR1 SNHLY and CDR2 FYNNEI. The CDR3 length is 13 residues. V lost 4 bases to trimming and J lost 5 bases, with 12 bases between them. The CDR3 region has the DNA TGTGCCAGCAGTGCGGGCAGGGGAAACGAGCAGTACTTC. It yields the protein CASSAGRGNEQYF.

The gene calls are TRBV7-3 and TRBJ2-5, with D possibly TRBD2 on 6 matching bases. The germline V and J ends were trimmed by 4 bases and 7 bases, with 10 bases remaining between them. CDR3 size: 12 residues. CDR1 is SGHTA and CDR2 is FQGTGA in the germline V gene. CDR3 sequence reads: CASSSRGGTQYF. DNA of the CDR3: TGTGCCAGCAGCTCCCGGGGAGGGACCCAGTACTTC.

Notes on this clone: Other DNA sequences in the same sample also yield this CDR3. The V call is TRBV28, the J call TRBJ2-1; D gene unclear. The V end was cut by 5 bases, the J end by 5 bases, with 4 bases between. This CDR3 spans 11 amino acids. Germline lookup yields CDR1 MDHEN and CDR2 SYDVKM. The CDR3 sequence is CASSLNNEQFF. The CDR3 bases are TGTGCCAGCAGTCTAAACAATGAGCAGTTCTTC.

Only one count was recorded for this clone. The CDR3 region is CASSASRSYNEQFF. For the CDR3, the DNA is TGTGCCAGCAGCGCGAGCCGGTCCTACAATGAGCAGTTCTTC. V is TRBV9 and J is TRBJ2-1; D unclear. V lost 3 bases, J lost 1 base, and 8 bases lay in between. This CDR3 contains 14 residues. Germline V gene data show CDR1 as SGDLS and CDR2 as YYNGEE.

V is TRBV20-1 and J is TRBJ2-1; D is unresolved. Germline CDR1 DFQATT, CDR2 SNEGSKA (reference sequence). The CDR3 has 10 amino acids. The germline V and J ends were trimmed by 4 bases and 5 bases, with 3 bases remaining between them. The CDR3 DNA is TGCAGTGCTATTAACAATGAGCAGTTCTTC. It yields the protein CSAINNEQFF.

The table lists this clone with a few counts. The J gene is TRBJ1-4, the V gene TRBV19; D perhaps matches TRBD1 (5 bases). Per the germline V gene, CDR1 is LNHDA and CDR2 is SQIVND (reference sequence). V shed 6 bases and J shed 5 bases, with 13 bases lying between them. This CDR3 has 14 residues. The CDR3 here is CASRQGISNEKLFF. CDR3 nucleotides: TGTGCCAGTAGGCAGGGAATATCGAATGAAAAACTGTTTTTT. Full variable domain (missing parts from reference TRBV19 and TRBJ1-4): DGGITQSPKYLFRKEGQNVTLSCEQNLNHDAMYWYRQDPGQGLRLIYYSQIVNDFQKGDIAEGYSVSREKKESFPLTVTSAQKNPTAFYLCASRQGISNEKLFFGSGTQLSVL.

The genes are TRBV10-1 and TRBJ1-1, with D maybe TRBD1 (5 bases). Trimming left V 11 bases short and J 3 bases short, with 16 bases between. Looked up from germline, CDR1 is WNHNN and CDR2 is SYGVQD (reference sequence). The CDR3 runs 13 residues. The CDR3 sequence is CAPAGGGYTEAFF. As DNA, the CDR3 is TGCGCCCCGGCCGGGGGAGGTTACACTGAAGCTTTCTTT.

The chain joins TRBV11-2 to TRBJ1-2; possible D gene TRBD1, 6 bases. This CDR3 is built from 15 residues. Trimming stripped 5 bases from V and 0 bases from J, with 13 bases between. CDR1 is SGHAT and CDR2 is FQNNGV in the germline V gene. The CDR3 DNA sequence: TGTGCCAGCAGCATACAGGGTGGAACTAACTATGGCTACACCTTC. Translating it yields CASSIQGGTNYGYTF.

The V gene is TRBV5-5, the J gene TRBJ1-3, with a possible D match to TRBD1 (5 bases). The CDR3 is made up of 15 amino acids. Trimming cost V 3 bases and J 2 bases, with 12 bases left between them. CDR1 and CDR2 (germline): SGHKS, YYEKEE (reference sequence). CDR3 in DNA: TGTGCCAGCAGCTCCTCAGGGTACCCTGGAAACACCATATATTTT. It translates to CASSSSGYPGNTIYF.

The chain combines TRBV7-2 with TRBJ2-3, with 9 bases fitting TRBD2. The germline gives CDR1 SGHTA, CDR2 FQGNSA. Germline trimming cut 5 bases from V and 1 base from J; bases unmatched to any gene: 13. This CDR3 comprises 18 residues. The CDR3 region is CASSAHHPGLAGTDTQYF. Written as DNA, the CDR3 is TGTGCCAGCAGCGCACACCACCCGGGACTAGCTGGCACAGATACGCAGTATTTT.

This rearrangement joins TRBV7-3 to TRBJ1-1; D ambiguous. This CDR3 contains 13 residues. Germline-derived CDR1 and CDR2 are SGHTA and FQGTGA. Trimming cost V 5 bases and J 1 base, with 8 bases left between them. The CDR3 DNA is TGTGCCAGCAGCCAACCAGGGAACACTGAAGCTTTCTTT. Protein product: CASSQPGNTEAFF. Variable domain in full (rest from reference TRBV7-3 and TRBJ1-1): GAGVSQTPSNKVTEKGKYVELRCDPISGHTALYWYRQSLGQGPEFLIYFQGTGAADDSGLPNDRFFAVRPEGSVSTLKIQRTERGDSAVYLCASSQPGNTEAFFGQGTRLTVV.

The rearrangement joins TRBV5-8 to TRBJ1-1, with a tentative D call TRBD1 (5 bases). Deletions cut 1 base from V and 11 bases from J, with 24 bases between. Germline values: CDR1 SGHTS, CDR2 YDEGEE. This CDR3 contains 16 residues. The CDR3 loop reads CASSLLLRGVSRDAFF. The DNA of the CDR3 is TGTGCCAGCAGCTTGCTGCTAAGGGGCGTAAGTAGGGATGCTTTCTTT.